A single sample is the source of the 5 T cell receptor beta chains below, sequenced in a study of control samples from healthy donors and cancer patients. Using immunoSEQ multiplex PCR, the repertoire was profiled, and TCRdb retains in-frame clones only, with some absent. The sample carries hundreds of thousands of clones, around 90% recorded once. Sequencing was done on a sample of PBMCs. Every receptor here comes from a man in his forties with head and neck cancer.

V usage is TRBV9 and J usage is TRBJ2-7, with a tentative D call TRBD2 (6 bases). V was pared by 0 bases and J by 5 bases, with 18 bases between. From germline, CDR1 is SGDLS and CDR2 YYNGEE. The CDR3 is made up of 16 amino acids. CDR3 residues: CASSVVGDFKSDEQYF. The CDR3 DNA sequence: TGTGCCAGCAGCGTAGTGGGGGACTTTAAGTCCGACGAGCAGTACTTC.

The rearrangement uses TRBV6-5 and TRBJ2-7; perhaps TRBD1 as D (5 bases). Trimming removed 5 bases from V and 0 bases from J, with 11 bases in between. CDR1 and CDR2 from the germline V gene are MNHEY and SVGAGI. This CDR3 has 14 amino acids. For the CDR3, the DNA is TGTGCCAGCAGTCACCCGACAGACTCCTACGAGCAGTACTTC. It specifies CASSHPTDSYEQYF.

A remark on this clone: The same CDR3 also results from other DNA sequences found in this sample. The rearrangement links TRBV5-1 to TRBJ1-3; the D is unclear. Germline CDR1 reads SGHRS; CDR2 reads YFSETQ. Trimming pared 2 bases from V and 1 base from J, leaving 10 bases between. This CDR3 has 15 amino acids. The CDR3 nucleotides are TGCGCCAGCAGCTTAATTGGCGGTTCTGGAAACACCATATATTTT. Protein sequence: CASSLIGGSGNTIYF.

This clone was recorded once. At the DNA level, this CDR3 is encoded by other sequences in the same sample as well. The gene calls are TRBV29-1 and TRBJ2-7; TRBD2 matches 12 bases. The CDR3 is made up of 13 amino acids. Germline V gives CDR1 SQVTM, CDR2 ANQGSEA. The trim removed 4 bases at V and 2 bases at J, leaving 0 bases unmatched. The CDR3 DNA is TGCAGCGTTGGACTAGCGGGAGCCTACGAGCAGTACTTC. Translation gives CSVGLAGAYEQYF.

The chain joins TRBV15 to TRBJ2-2; a possible D gene is TRBD1 (5 bases). The CDR3 consists of 16 residues. V shed 1 base and J shed 7 bases, with 16 bases lying between them. Germline CDR1 and CDR2: LNHNV and YYDKDF (reference sequence). The CDR3 loop is CATSRVAGQKGGELFF. CDR3 sequence (DNA): TGTGCCACCAGCAGAGTGGCAGGGCAAAAGGGCGGGGAGCTGTTTTTT.